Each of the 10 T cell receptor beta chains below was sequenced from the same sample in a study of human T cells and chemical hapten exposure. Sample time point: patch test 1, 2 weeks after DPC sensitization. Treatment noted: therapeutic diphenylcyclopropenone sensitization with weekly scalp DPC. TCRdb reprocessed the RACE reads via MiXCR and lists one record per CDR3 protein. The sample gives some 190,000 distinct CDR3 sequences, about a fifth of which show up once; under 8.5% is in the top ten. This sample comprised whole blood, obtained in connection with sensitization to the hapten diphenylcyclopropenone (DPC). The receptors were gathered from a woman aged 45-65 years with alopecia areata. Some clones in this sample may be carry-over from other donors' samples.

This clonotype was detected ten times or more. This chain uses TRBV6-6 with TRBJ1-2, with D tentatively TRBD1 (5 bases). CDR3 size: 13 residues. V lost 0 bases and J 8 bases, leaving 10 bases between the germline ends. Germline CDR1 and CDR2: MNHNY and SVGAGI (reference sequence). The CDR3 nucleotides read TGTGCCAGCAGTTACTCGAACGGGGACGGCTACACCTTC. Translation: CASSYSNGDGYTF.

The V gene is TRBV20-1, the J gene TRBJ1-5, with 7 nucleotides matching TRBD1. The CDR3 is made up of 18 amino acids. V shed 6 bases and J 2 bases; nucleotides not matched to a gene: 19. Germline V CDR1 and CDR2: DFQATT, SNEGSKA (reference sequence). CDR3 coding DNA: TGCAGTGCGGGGGCGCCAGGGGGTAGCCGACGGGGCAATCAGCCCCAGCATTTT. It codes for CSAGAPGGSRRGNQPQHF.

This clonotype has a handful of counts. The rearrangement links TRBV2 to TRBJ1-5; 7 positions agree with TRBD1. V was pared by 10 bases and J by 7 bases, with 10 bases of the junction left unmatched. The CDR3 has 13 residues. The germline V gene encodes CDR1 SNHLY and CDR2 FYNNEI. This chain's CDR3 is CATKGADGQPQHF. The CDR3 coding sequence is TGTGCCACCAAGGGGGCTGACGGGCAGCCCCAGCATTTT.

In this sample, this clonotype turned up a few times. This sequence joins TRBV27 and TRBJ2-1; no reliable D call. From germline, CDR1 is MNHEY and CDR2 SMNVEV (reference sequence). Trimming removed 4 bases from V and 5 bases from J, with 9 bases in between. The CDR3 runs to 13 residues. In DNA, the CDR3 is TGTGCCAGCAGTTGGGCCAACAACAATGAGCAGTTCTTC. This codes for CASSWANNNEQFF.

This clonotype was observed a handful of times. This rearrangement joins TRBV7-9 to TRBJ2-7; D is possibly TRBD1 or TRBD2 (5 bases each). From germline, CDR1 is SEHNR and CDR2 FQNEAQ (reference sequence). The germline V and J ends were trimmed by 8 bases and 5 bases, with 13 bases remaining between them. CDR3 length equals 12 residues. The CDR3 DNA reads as TGTGCCAGCCTCGGGACGAGCAACGAGCAGTACTTC. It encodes CASLGTSNEQYF.

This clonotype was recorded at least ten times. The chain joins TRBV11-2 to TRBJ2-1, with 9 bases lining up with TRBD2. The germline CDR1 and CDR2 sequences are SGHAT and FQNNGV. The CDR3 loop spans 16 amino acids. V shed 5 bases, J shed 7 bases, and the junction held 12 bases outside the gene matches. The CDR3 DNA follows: TGTGCCAGCAGCCTAGGACTAGCGCCGACCCTTAATGAGCAGTTCTTC. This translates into CASSLGLAPTLNEQFF.

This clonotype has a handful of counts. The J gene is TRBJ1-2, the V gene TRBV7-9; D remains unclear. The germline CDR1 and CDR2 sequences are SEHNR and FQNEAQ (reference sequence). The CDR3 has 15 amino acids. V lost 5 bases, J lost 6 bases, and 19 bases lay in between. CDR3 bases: TGTGCCAGCAGCACACACCTGTACCCAAGTCATGGCTACACCTTC. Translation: CASSTHLYPSHGYTF.

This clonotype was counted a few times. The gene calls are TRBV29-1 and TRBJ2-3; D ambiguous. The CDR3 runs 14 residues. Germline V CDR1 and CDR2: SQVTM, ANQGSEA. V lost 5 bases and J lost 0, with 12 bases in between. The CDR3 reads CSVLASPSTDTQYF. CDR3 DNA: TGCAGCGTTTTGGCCAGCCCTAGCACAGATACGCAGTATTTT.

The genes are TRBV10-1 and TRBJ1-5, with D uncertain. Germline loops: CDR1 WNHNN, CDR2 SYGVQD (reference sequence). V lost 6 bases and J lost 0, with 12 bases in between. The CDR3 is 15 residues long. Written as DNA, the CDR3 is TGCGCCAGCAGATCCGGGGTGACTAGCAATCAGCCCCAGCATTTT. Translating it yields CASRSGVTSNQPQHF.

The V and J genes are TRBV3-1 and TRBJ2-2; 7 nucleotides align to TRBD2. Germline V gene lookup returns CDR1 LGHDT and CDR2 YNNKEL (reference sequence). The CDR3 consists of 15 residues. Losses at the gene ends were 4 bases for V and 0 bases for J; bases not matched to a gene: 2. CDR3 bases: TGTGCCAGCAGCCGTGGACTAGCGAACACCGGGGAGCTGTTTTTT. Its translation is CASSRGLANTGELFF.